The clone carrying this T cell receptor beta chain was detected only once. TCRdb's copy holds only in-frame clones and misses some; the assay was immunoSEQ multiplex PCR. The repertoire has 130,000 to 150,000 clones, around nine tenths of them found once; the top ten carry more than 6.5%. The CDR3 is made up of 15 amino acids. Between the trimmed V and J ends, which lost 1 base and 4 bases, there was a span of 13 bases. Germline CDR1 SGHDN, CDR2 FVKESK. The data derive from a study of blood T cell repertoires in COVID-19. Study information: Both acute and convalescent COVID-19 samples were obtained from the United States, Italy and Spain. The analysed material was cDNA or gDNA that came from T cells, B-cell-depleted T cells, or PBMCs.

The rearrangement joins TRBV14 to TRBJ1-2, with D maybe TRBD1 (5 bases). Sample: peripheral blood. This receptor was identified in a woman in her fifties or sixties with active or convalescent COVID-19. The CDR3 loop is CASSQGPGGVYGYTF. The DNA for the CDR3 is TGTGCCAGCAGCCAAGGACCGGGAGGGGTCTATGGCTACACCTTC.